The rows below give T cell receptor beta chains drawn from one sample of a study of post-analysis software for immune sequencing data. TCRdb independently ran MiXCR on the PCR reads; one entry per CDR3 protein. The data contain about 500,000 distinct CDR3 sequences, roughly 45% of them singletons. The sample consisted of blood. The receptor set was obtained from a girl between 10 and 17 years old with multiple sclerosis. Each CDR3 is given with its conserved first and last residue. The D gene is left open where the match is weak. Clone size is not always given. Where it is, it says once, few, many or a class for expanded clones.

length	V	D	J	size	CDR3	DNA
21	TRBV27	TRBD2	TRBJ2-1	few	CASSLLPDPGLAGRSYNEQFF	TGTGCCAGCAGTTTACTACCGGATCCGGGACTAGCGGGTCGCTCCTACAATGAGCAGTTCTTC
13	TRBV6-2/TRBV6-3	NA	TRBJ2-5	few	CASSRTWMGTQYF	TGTGCCAGCAGCAGAACCTGGATGGGGACCCAGTACTTC
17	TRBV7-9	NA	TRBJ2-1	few	CASSLARGRWGDNEQFF	TGTGCCAGCAGCTTAGCTCGGGGCAGGTGGGGAGACAATGAGCAGTTCTTC
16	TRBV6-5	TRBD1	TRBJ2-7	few	CASSRTGTGVGYEQYF	TGTGCCAGCAGTAGGACCGGGACAGGGGTGGGCTACGAGCAGTACTTC
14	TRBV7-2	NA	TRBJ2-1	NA	CASSLSGADHEQFF	TGTGCCAGCAGCTTATCTGGCGCTGACCATGAGCAGTTCTTC
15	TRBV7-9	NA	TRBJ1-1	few	CASSLGSVLNTEAFF	TGTGCCAGCAGCTTAGGATCGGTGTTAAACACTGAAGCTTTCTTT
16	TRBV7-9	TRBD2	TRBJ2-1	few	CASSHRLAGRPNEQFF	TGTGCCAGCAGCCACCGACTAGCGGGAAGGCCCAATGAGCAGTTCTTC
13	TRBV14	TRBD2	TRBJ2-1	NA	CASSPWGGNEQFF	TGTGCCAGCAGCCCCTGGGGGGGTAATGAGCAGTTCTTC
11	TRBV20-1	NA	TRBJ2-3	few	CSATVTDTQYF	TGCAGTGCGACGGTCACAGATACGCAGTATTTT
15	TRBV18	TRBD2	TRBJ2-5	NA	CASSGRAGSQETQYF	TGTGCCAGCTCAGGGAGAGCGGGAAGCCAAGAGACCCAGTACTTC
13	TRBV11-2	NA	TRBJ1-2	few	CASSPPGSYGYTF	TGTGCCAGCAGCCCCCCAGGGAGCTATGGCTACACCTTC
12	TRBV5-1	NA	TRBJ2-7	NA	CASSSAGFEQYF	TGCGCCAGCAGCTCGGCAGGGTTCGAGCAGTACTTC
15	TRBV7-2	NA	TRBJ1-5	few	CASSPTGLSNQPQHF	TGTGCCAGCAGTCCGACAGGTCTCAGCAATCAGCCCCAGCATTTT
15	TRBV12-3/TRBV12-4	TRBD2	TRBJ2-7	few	CASSAGLAASVEQYF	TGTGCCAGCAGTGCCGGACTAGCGGCCTCTGTGGAGCAGTACTTC
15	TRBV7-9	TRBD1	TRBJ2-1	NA	CASSTPGQGADEQFF	TGTGCCAGCAGCACCCCGGGACAGGGGGCGGATGAGCAGTTCTTC
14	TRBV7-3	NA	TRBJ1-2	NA	CASSQGQTYYGYTF	TGTGCCAGCAGCCAAGGACAGACATACTATGGCTACACCTTC
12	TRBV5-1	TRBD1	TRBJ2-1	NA	CASSSDRGGQFF	TGCGCCAGCAGCTCCGACAGGGGAGGGCAGTTCTTC
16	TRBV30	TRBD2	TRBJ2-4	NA	CAWRAAPGTTKNIQYF	TGTGCCTGGAGGGCCGCCCCCGGGACTACAAAAAACATTCAGTACTTC
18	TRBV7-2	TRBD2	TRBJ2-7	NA	CASSLALAGTPLESEQYF	TGTGCCAGCAGCCTGGCCTTAGCGGGAACACCGCTCGAAAGTGAGCAGTACTTC
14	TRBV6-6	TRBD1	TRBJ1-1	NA	CASRLETGAGGAFF	TGTGCCAGCAGGCTTGAGACAGGGGCCGGGGGAGCTTTCTTT
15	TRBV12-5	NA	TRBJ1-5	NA	CASGLRKGINQPQHF	TGTGCTAGTGGTTTGAGGAAAGGTATCAATCAGCCCCAGCATTTT
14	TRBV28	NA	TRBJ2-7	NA	CASSFSSFSYEQYF	TGTGCCAGCAGTTTCTCCAGCTTCTCCTACGAGCAGTACTTC
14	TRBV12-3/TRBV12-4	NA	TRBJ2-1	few	CASTLGQELNEQFF	TGTGCCAGCACCTTGGGGCAGGAATTGAATGAGCAGTTCTTC
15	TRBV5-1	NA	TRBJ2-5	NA	CASSPKEEGFREQYF	TGCGCCAGCAGCCCGAAGGAAGAGGGCTTTAGAGAGCAGTACTTC
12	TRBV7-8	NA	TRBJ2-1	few	CASSSMAGGQFF	TGTGCCAGCAGCTCCATGGCCGGTGGACAGTTCTTC
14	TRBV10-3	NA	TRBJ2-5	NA	CAISEALAGNEQYF	TGTGCCATCAGTGAGGCCCTGGCGGGTAATGAGCAGTACTTC
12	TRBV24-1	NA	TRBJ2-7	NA	CATSAGAYEQYF	TGTGCCACCAGTGCAGGCGCCTACGAGCAGTACTTC
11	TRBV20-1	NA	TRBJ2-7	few	CSARRKNEQYF	TGCAGTGCTAGAAGAAAAAACGAGCAGTACTTC
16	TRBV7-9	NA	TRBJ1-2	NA	CASSESHSASNYGYTF	TGTGCCAGCAGCGAGAGCCACAGCGCCTCTAACTATGGCTACACCTTC
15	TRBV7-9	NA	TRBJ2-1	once	CASSSPASLQDEQFF	TGTGCCAGCAGCTCTCCGGCCAGCCTCCAAGATGAGCAGTTCTTC
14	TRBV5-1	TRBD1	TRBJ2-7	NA	CAGSLVQGVDEQYF	TGCGCCGGCAGCTTGGTGCAGGGGGTCGACGAGCAGTACTTC
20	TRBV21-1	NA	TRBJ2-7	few	CASSKGGPGTSGRETYEQYF	TGTGCCAGCAGCAAAGGGGGACCCGGGACTAGCGGGAGAGAAACCTACGAGCAGTACTTC
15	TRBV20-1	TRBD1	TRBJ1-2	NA	CGSYTQTGFNYGHTF	TGCGGCTCATATACCCAGACAGGGTTTAACTATGGCCACACCTTC
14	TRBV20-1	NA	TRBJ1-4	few	CSARRAGTNEKLFF	TGCAGTGCTAGGAGGGCGGGGACTAATGAAAAACTGTTTTTT
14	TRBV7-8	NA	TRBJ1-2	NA	CASSLEDTSHGYTF	TGTGCCAGCAGCTTAGAGGACACCTCGCATGGCTACACCTTC
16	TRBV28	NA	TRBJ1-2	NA	CASSSVQPKGFYGYTF	TGTGCCAGCAGTTCCGTACAGCCAAAGGGGTTCTATGGCTACACCTTC
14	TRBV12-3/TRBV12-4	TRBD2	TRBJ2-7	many	CASSLGLAGYEQYF	TGTGCCAGCAGTTTAGGACTAGCGGGCTACGAGCAGTACTTC
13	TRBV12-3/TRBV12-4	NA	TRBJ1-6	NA	CASSPRTTSPLHF	TGTGCCAGCAGTCCCCGGACAACTTCACCCCTCCACTTT
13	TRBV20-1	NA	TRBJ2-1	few	CSAGGSHHNEQFF	TGCAGTGCTGGCGGGTCACACCACAATGAGCAGTTCTTC
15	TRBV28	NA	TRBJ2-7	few	CASSGTGISSYEQYF	TGTGCCAGCAGTGGAACCGGGATAAGCTCCTACGAGCAGTACTTC
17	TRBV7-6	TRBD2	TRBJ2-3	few	CASSQMRTSGITDTQYF	TGTGCCAGCAGCCAAATGCGGACTAGCGGAATCACAGATACGCAGTATTTT
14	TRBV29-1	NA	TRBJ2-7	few	CSVGRGLGTYEQYF	TGCAGCGTGGGTCGAGGACTCGGGACCTACGAGCAGTACTTC
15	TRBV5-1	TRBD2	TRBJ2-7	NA	CASSLGVAGVGEQYF	TGCGCCAGCAGCTTGGGCGTAGCGGGAGTTGGGGAGCAGTACTTC
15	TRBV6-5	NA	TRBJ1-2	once	CASSYSIGGGYGYTF	TGTGCCAGCAGTTACTCAATCGGGGGCGGCTATGGCTACACCTTC
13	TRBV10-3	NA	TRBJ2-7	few	CAISAGRSYEQYF	TGTGCCATCAGTGCTGGGAGAAGCTACGAGCAGTACTTC